The clone carrying this T cell receptor (beta chain) showed up just a few times. These data originate in a study of Ad26.COV2.S vaccination and SARS-CoV-2 variants. Some clones are missing from TCRdb's copy, which holds only in-frame ones; the method was immunoSEQ multiplex PCR. Of around 370,000 clones listed, approximately 84% were seen once; the top ten hold less than 4%. Treatment described: about 20 received Ad26.COV2.S at low or high dose, single or two shots; about five received placebo; per-sample allocation not given. Day 63 following the first vaccine or placebo injection was when the samples were taken. Trimming took 5 bases from V and 1 from J; bases not matched to a gene: 1. This CDR3 has 13 amino acids.

The origin of this receptor is a person between 18 and 59 years old who received the Ad26.COV2.S COVID-19 vaccine or a placebo. The gene calls are TRBV12-3 or TRBV12-4 and TRBJ1-1; 7 nucleotides agree with TRBD1. Material: peripheral blood, obtained in a trial of Ad26.COV2.S vaccine versus placebo. The CDR3 sequence: CASSRQGNTEAFF. The CDR3 bases are TGTGCCAGCAGTCGACAGGGGAACACTGAAGCTTTCTTT.